These 11 T cell receptor beta chains came from one sample sequenced in a study of glioma-infiltrating T cells. Amplification of TCR alpha and beta CDR3 regions from RNA used iRepertoire nested multiplex PCR. TCRdb analysed the multiplex PCR reads with MiXCR anew, one entry per CDR3 protein. This sample carries about 140,000 distinct CDR3 sequences, around 40% of them seen once, and the ten largest clones take 20% to 25%. Sequencing used glioma tissue, nonneoplastic brain tissue, or PBMCs (not recorded which). These receptors originate from a human donor with low-grade glioma or glioblastoma, undergoing nonglioma brain surgery, or in good health (not recorded which).

The chain has TRBV6-2 or TRBV6-3 and TRBJ2-5; D is ambiguous. The end of the DNA is better explained by TRBJ2-4, so the J call may be wrong. There are 13 residues in the CDR3. The germline CDR1 and CDR2 sequences are MNHEY and SVGEGT. The CDR3 spells CASSFEVPNIQYF. In DNA, the CDR3 is TGTGCCAGCAGTTTCGAGGTGCCAAACATTCAGTACTTC.

The chain couples TRBV20-1 to TRBJ1-2, with unresolved D. The germline V gene encodes CDR1 DFQATT and CDR2 SNEGSKA (reference sequence). The V and J ends lost 3 bases and 2 bases respectively, with 10 bases between them. The CDR3 length is 13 residues. The CDR3 DNA sequence: TGCAGTGCTAGCCAACGGCCAAACTATGGCTACACCTTC. It codes for CSASQRPNYGYTF.

V usage is TRBV6-6 and J usage is TRBJ1-1; D perhaps matches TRBD1 (6 bases). The CDR3 consists of 19 residues. With 2 bases removed from V and 3 bases from J, the gap between germline ends came to 25 bases. Germline CDR1 is MNHNY and CDR2 is SVGAGI (reference sequence). In DNA form, the CDR3 reads TGTGCCAGCAGTTACACCGACTGGATACGACAGGAGCTGCACACTGAAGCTTTCTTT. Translating it yields CASSYTDWIRQELHTEAFF.

The chain recombines TRBV7-2 with TRBJ1-1, with a possible D match to TRBD1 (6 bases). The V gene lost 3 bases and the J gene lost 10 bases, with 12 bases spanning the gap. The germline CDR1 and CDR2 sequences are SGHTA and FQGNSA. This CDR3 comprises 12 residues. In DNA form, the CDR3 reads TGTGCCAGCAGCTTTGACGGGACAACAGCTTTCTTT. Translation gives CASSFDGTTAFF.

A note on this clonotype: The CDR3 does not close with the conserved phenylalanine or tryptophan, likely indicating a read error. The J gene is TRBJ2-1, the V gene TRBV30; D gene ambiguous. V lost 1 base to trimming and J lost 3 bases, with 13 bases between them. This CDR3 comprises 15 residues. From germline, CDR1 is GTSNPN and CDR2 SVGIG (reference sequence). The CDR3, as DNA: TGTGCCTGGAGTGACCTCTCTGGGGACTACAATGAGCAGTTCTCC. It yields the protein CAWSDLSGDYNEQFS.

Ten or more counts support this clonotype. V usage is TRBV20-1 and J usage is TRBJ1-6; D is unresolved. V lost 3 bases and J lost 11, with 17 bases in between. CDR3 length: 14 residues. Germline assignment: CDR1 DFQATT and CDR2 SNEGSKA (reference sequence). The CDR3 DNA reads as TGCAGTGCTAGGTGGGCAGGCTCGATGGCACCCCTCCACTTT. Its translation is CSARWAGSMAPLHF.

The gene calls are TRBV20-1 and TRBJ2-5, with D possibly being TRBD2 (5 bases). V was clipped by 3 bases and J by 6 bases, with 14 bases between them. CDR1 and CDR2 from the germline V gene are DFQATT and SNEGSKA (reference sequence). The length of the CDR3 is 13 residues. CDR3 protein: CSASEGVVKTQYF. In nucleotides, the CDR3 is TGCAGTGCTAGTGAGGGCGTGGTAAAGACCCAGTACTTC.

This clonotype has a count of ten or more. The chain has TRBV27 and TRBJ1-6, with D unclear. The length of the CDR3 is 15 residues. V dropped 6 bases and J dropped 7 bases, with 16 bases sitting between them. The germline V gene encodes CDR1 MNHEY and CDR2 SMNVEV (reference sequence). The CDR3, as DNA: TGTGCCAGCAGACTGTCCGGGCCGTACAATTCACCCCTCCACTTT. As protein: CASRLSGPYNSPLHF.

This chain's CDR3 is CASNSQGVEAFF. Here the CDR3 DNA reads TGTGCCAGCAATAGCCAGGGGGTTGAAGCTTTCTTT. The J gene is TRBJ1-1, the V gene TRBV2; 7 positions agree with TRBD1. Germline lookup yields CDR1 SNHLY and CDR2 FYNNEI. V was clipped by 7 bases and J by 7 bases; unmatched bases: 6. This CDR3 spans 12 amino acids.

This clonotype occurred a few times. The V gene is TRBV7-2, the J gene TRBJ1-6, with D perhaps TRBD1 (6 bases). This CDR3 region has 15 residues. Germline CDR1 reads SGHTA; CDR2 reads FQGNSA. V was cut by 1 base and J by 2 bases, with 6 bases left in between. CDR3 bases: TGTGCCAGCAGCTTAGGACAGGCCTATAATTCACCCCTCCACTTT. Translated: CASSLGQAYNSPLHF.

V is TRBV6-2 or TRBV6-3 and J is TRBJ1-3; D gene ambiguous. Deletions cut 5 bases from V and 0 bases from J, with 8 bases between. Germline CDR1 MNHEY, CDR2 SVGEGT. This CDR3 spans 14 amino acids. The CDR3 here is CASSPVFSGNTIYF. The CDR3 DNA is TGTGCCAGCAGTCCCGTGTTCTCTGGAAACACCATATATTTT.